Presented here are 27 T cell receptor beta chains from one specimen sequenced in a study of blood T cell repertoires in COVID-19. TCRdb keeps only in-frame clones here, not all; method: immunoSEQ multiplex PCR. Here the sample spans under 250,000 clones, about 80% being singletons. Sequenced: peripheral blood. The receptors derive from a man at least 80 years old with acute or convalescent COVID-19.

This sequence joins TRBV7-9 and TRBJ2-7, with TRBD2 identical over 15 bases. There are 15 residues in the CDR3. After removal of 3 bases from V and 12 bases from J, the junction contained 9 bases not matched to a gene. Germline loops: CDR1 SEHNR, CDR2 FQNEAQ (reference sequence). The CDR3 sequence: CASSLEGLAGGSLYF. For the CDR3, the DNA is TGTGCCAGCAGCTTGGAGGGACTAGCGGGGGGCTCCTTGTACTTC.

The chain recombines TRBV4-1 with TRBJ2-5; TRBD1 might be the D (6 bases). The CDR3 runs 17 residues. V lost 1 base to trimming and J lost 1 base, with 16 bases between them. Germline V gives CDR1 MGHRA, CDR2 YSYEKL. CDR3 DNA: TGCGCCAGCAGCCAAGGATTTCAGGGGCCCTCCCAAGAGACCCAGTACTTC. Translating it yields CASSQGFQGPSQETQYF.

The chain recombines TRBV28 with TRBJ1-1; D not certain. The CDR3 runs to 15 residues. Trimming removed 7 bases from V and 2 bases from J, with 17 bases in between. Per the germline V gene, CDR1 is MDHEN and CDR2 is SYDVKM. The CDR3 protein is CASNREEEGNTEAFF. DNA of the CDR3: TGTGCCAGCAATCGTGAGGAGGAGGGAAACACTGAAGCTTTCTTT.

The chain combines TRBV5-1 with TRBJ1-3; 8 bases are a match to TRBD1. The CDR3 covers 17 residues. Germline CDR1 reads SGHRS; CDR2 reads YFSETQ. Trimming at V came to 4 bases and at J to 1 base, leaving 10 bases not matched to a gene. CDR3 sequence (DNA): TGCGCCAGCAGCCCCCAGACAGGGGCCCCATCTGGAAACACCATATATTTT. This sequence encodes CASSPQTGAPSGNTIYF.

This rearrangement joins TRBV2 to TRBJ1-5; D is uncertain. The V gene lost 3 bases and the J gene lost 4 bases, with 13 bases spanning the gap. The CDR3 spans 15 residues. CDR1 is SNHLY and CDR2 is FYNNEI in the germline V gene. The CDR3 spells CASSEHSLSNQPQHF. The CDR3 DNA is TGTGCCAGCAGTGAGCACAGCCTGTCAAATCAGCCCCAGCATTTT.

The V call is TRBV6-5, the J call TRBJ2-7, with D possibly TRBD2 on 6 matching bases. CDR1 and CDR2 from the germline V gene are MNHEY and SVGAGI. V was trimmed by 5 bases and J by 7 bases, leaving 12 bases between them. The CDR3 loop spans 12 amino acids. DNA for the CDR3: TGTGCCAGCAGTCCGGGGGTTCGGGAGCAGTACTTC. It is translated as CASSPGVREQYF.

This rearrangement joins TRBV7-8 to TRBJ1-1, with TRBD1 identical over 10 bases. Germline V CDR1 and CDR2: SGHVS, FQNEAQ. The length of the CDR3 is 15 residues. J gave up 2 bases and V 5 bases, and 5 bases lay outside the gene matches. As DNA, the CDR3 is TGTGCCAGCAGCACGAGGGACAGGGGTAACACTGAAGCTTTCTTT. Its translation: CASSTRDRGNTEAFF. Filled out from reference TRBV7-8 and TRBJ1-1, the complete variable domain reads GAGVSQSPRYKVAKRGQDVALRCDPISGHVSLFWYQQALGQGPEFLTYFQNEAQLDKSGLPSDRFFAERPEGSVSTLKIQRTQQEDSAVYLCASSTRDRGNTEAFFGQGTRLTVV.

The chain employs TRBV10-2 and TRBJ1-2, with D maybe TRBD1 (6 bases). From germline, CDR1 is WSHSY and CDR2 SAAADI. The CDR3 is 15 amino acids. Trimming pared 6 bases from V and 4 bases from J, leaving 18 bases between. The CDR3: CASSLGDTRTYGYTF. CDR3 DNA sequence: TGCGCCAGCAGCTTGGGGGACACACGGACCTATGGCTACACCTTC.

This chain joins TRBV19 and TRBJ2-6; 7 bases match TRBD1. There are 16 residues in the CDR3. Unmatched junction bases numbered 9, after V lost 10 bases and J lost 0 bases. In germline, CDR1 is LNHDA, CDR2 SQIVND (reference sequence). The CDR3 nucleotides read TGTGCCACTTCGACAGGGTATAGCTCTGGGGCCAACGTCCTGACTTTC. Translation: CATSTGYSSGANVLTF. The entire variable domain, with the rest obtained from reference TRBV19 and TRBJ2-6, is as follows: DGGITQSPKYLFRKEGQNVTLSCEQNLNHDAMYWYRQDPGQGLRLIYYSQIVNDFQKGDIAEGYSVSREKKESFPLTVTSAQKNPTAFYLCATSTGYSSGANVLTFGAGSRLTVL.

CDR3 in amino acids: CASSLTSTLEQFF. Here the CDR3 DNA reads TGTGCCAGCAGTTTGACTAGCACCCTCGAGCAGTTCTTC. V is TRBV12-3 or TRBV12-4 and J is TRBJ2-1; TRBD2 aligns across 7 bases. There are 13 residues in the CDR3. The V gene end was trimmed by 3 bases and the J gene end by 10 bases; junction bases not matched to a gene: 6.

J is TRBJ2-7 and V is TRBV7-3; D uncertain. V was trimmed by 2 bases and J by 7 bases, leaving 15 bases between them. The CDR3 length is 14 residues. The germline V gene has CDR1 SGHTA and CDR2 FQGTGA. The CDR3 loop is CASSLGPTSGEQYF. In DNA form, the CDR3 reads TGTGCCAGCAGCTTAGGCCCGACCTCCGGGGAGCAGTACTTC.

This chain links TRBV19 with TRBJ2-7; tentative D call: TRBD1 (5 bases). Germline V lookup: CDR1 LNHDA, CDR2 SQIVND (reference sequence). V lost 5 bases, J lost 3 bases, and 11 bases lay in between. CDR3 length: 13 amino acids. The CDR3 nucleotides are TGTGCCAGTAGTCAGGGCTACGACTACGAGCAGTACTTC. It yields the protein CASSQGYDYEQYF.

This chain links TRBV2 with TRBJ1-5; D remains ambiguous. Trimming pared 5 bases from V and 0 bases from J, leaving 11 bases between. CDR1 is SNHLY and CDR2 is FYNNEI in the germline V gene. The CDR3 totals 15 residues. CDR3 sequence (DNA): TGTGCCAGCAGTCCCACAGCATATAGCAATCAGCCCCAGCATTTT. It codes for CASSPTAYSNQPQHF. The variable domain in full, completed from reference TRBV2 and TRBJ1-5, reads EPEVTQTPSHQVTQMGQEVILRCVPISNHLYFYWYRQILGQKVEFLVSFYNNEISEKSEIFDDQFSVERPDGSNFTLKIRSTKLEDSAMYFCASSPTAYSNQPQHFGDGTRLSIL.

J is TRBJ1-1 and V is TRBV28; D gene ambiguous. V was clipped by 5 bases and J by 3 bases, with 10 bases between them. The V gene's germline CDR1 is MDHEN and CDR2 SYDVKM. The CDR3 extends over 13 amino acids. The CDR3 spells CASSPGLYTEAFF. The CDR3 region has the DNA TGTGCCAGCAGTCCCGGACTCTACACTGAAGCTTTCTTT.

This rearrangement joins TRBV18 to TRBJ1-1, with TRBD1 matching over 8 bases. This CDR3 spans 14 amino acids. Trimming took 3 bases from V and 10 from J; bases not matched to a gene: 10. Germline V CDR1 and CDR2: KGHSH, LQKENI. The CDR3 DNA sequence: TGTGCCAGCTCACCCGGGACAGGATGGGAGGGAGCTTTCTTT. Its protein is CASSPGTGWEGAFF.

The chain uses TRBV3-1 (or the pseudogene TRBV3-2) and TRBJ2-7; tentative D call: TRBD1 (6 bases). The CDR3 runs to 15 residues. Trimming removed 1 base from V and 2 bases from J, with 12 bases in between. Per the germline V gene, CDR1 is LGHDT and CDR2 is YNNKEL (reference sequence). The CDR3 DNA is TGTGCCAGCAGCCAAGTACTGACAGGTCCCTACGAGCAGTACTTC. This encodes CASSQVLTGPYEQYF.

This clone was recorded once. The chain joins TRBV5-4 to TRBJ1-2; 8 bases fit TRBD1. From germline, CDR1 is SGHNT and CDR2 YYREEE (reference sequence). V was pared by 4 bases and J by 2 bases, with 7 bases of the junction left unmatched. The CDR3 loop spans 15 amino acids. The CDR3, as DNA: TGTGCCAGCAGCCGGCCGGGACAGGTAAACTATGGCTACACCTTC. Amino acid sequence: CASSRPGQVNYGYTF.

The V call is TRBV9, the J call TRBJ1-5; D remains ambiguous. Trimming left V 0 bases short and J 0 bases short, with 4 bases between. The CDR3 is 14 amino acids. Germline values: CDR1 SGDLS, CDR2 YYNGEE. The CDR3 region is CASSVGDSNQPQHF. The CDR3 coding sequence is TGTGCCAGCAGCGTAGGAGATAGCAATCAGCCCCAGCATTTT.

The chain combines TRBV5-1 with TRBJ2-2; D is uncertain. From germline, CDR1 is SGHRS and CDR2 YFSETQ. V lost 1 base to trimming and J lost 1 base, with 8 bases between them. The CDR3 contains 15 residues. The CDR3 sequence is CASSLPPRNTGELFF. The CDR3 DNA reads as TGCGCCAGCAGCTTGCCCCCTAGGAACACCGGGGAGCTGTTTTTT.

CDR3: CASSSSRSRGGYTF. CDR3 in DNA: TGTGCCAGCAGCAGCTCCCGGTCCCGGGGTGGCTACACCTTC. The chain couples TRBV21-1 to TRBJ1-2. TRBV21-1 is a pseudogene. CDR3 length: 14 amino acids.

The V gene is TRBV18, the J gene TRBJ2-1; the D is unclear. Germline lookup yields CDR1 KGHSH and CDR2 LQKENI. V was shortened by 5 bases and J by 6 bases, with 14 bases between the two germline ends. This CDR3 is built from 14 residues. Here the CDR3 DNA reads TGTGCCAGCTCAGTGGGCTCTGCGACCAATGAGCAGTTCTTC. It codes for CASSVGSATNEQFF. Based on the CDR3 plus reference TRBV18 and TRBJ2-1, the full variable domain is NAGVMQNPRHLVRRRGQEARLRCSPMKGHSHVYWYRQLPEEGLKFMVYLQKENIIDESGMPKERFSAEFPKEGPSILRIQQVVRGDSAAYFCASSVGSATNEQFFGPGTRLTVL.

This chain links TRBV19 with TRBJ2-1, with 14 bases fitting TRBD2. There are 20 residues in the CDR3. Germline trimming cut 2 bases from V and 3 bases from J; bases unmatched to any gene: 12. Looked up from germline, CDR1 is LNHDA and CDR2 is SQIVND (reference sequence). Here the CDR3 reads CASSIIGGLAGGRVYNEQFF. CDR3 nucleotides: TGTGCCAGTAGTATAATTGGTGGACTAGCGGGAGGAAGGGTCTACAATGAGCAGTTCTTC.

V and J are TRBV7-9 and TRBJ2-7, with 8 positions matching TRBD1. Germline assignment: CDR1 SEHNR and CDR2 FQNEAQ (reference sequence). This CDR3 comprises 15 residues. Unmatched junction bases numbered 6, after V lost 5 bases and J lost 0 bases. The CDR3 bases are TGTGCCAGCAGCGCGGGACAGGCACTCTCCTACGAGCAGTACTTC. Protein sequence: CASSAGQALSYEQYF.

The chain has TRBV7-2 and TRBJ2-3; D is uncertain. With 7 bases removed from V and 1 base from J, the gap between germline ends came to 12 bases. The V gene's germline CDR1 is SGHTA and CDR2 FQGNSA. The CDR3 contains 14 residues. CDR3 amino acids: CASTLWRGTDTQYF. CDR3 in DNA: TGTGCCAGCACCCTATGGAGAGGCACAGATACGCAGTATTTT.

The chain has TRBV7-2 and TRBJ1-4, with D possibly TRBD1 on 5 matching bases. The V gene's germline CDR1 is SGHTA and CDR2 FQGNSA. V lost 2 bases and J 8 bases, leaving 18 bases between the germline ends. The CDR3 spans 16 residues. The CDR3 protein is CASSLRPGRVREKLFF. The CDR3 DNA sequence: TGTGCCAGCAGCTTAAGGCCGGGCAGGGTTAGGGAAAAACTGTTTTTT.

The CDR3 DNA is TGTGCCAGCAGGAGGGGGGGCGGCGGAACTAATGAAAAACTGTTTTTT. It yields the protein CASRRGGGGTNEKLFF. This sequence joins TRBV2 and TRBJ1-4, with D possibly being TRBD1 (6 bases). Germline-derived CDR1 and CDR2 are SNHLY and FYNNEI. This CDR3 region has 16 residues. The ends were cut back, 6 bases at V and 1 base at J, with 15 bases in the middle.

The V and J genes are TRBV30 and TRBJ1-2, with D uncertain. This CDR3 is built from 12 residues. The germline CDR1 and CDR2 sequences are GTSNPN and SVGIG (reference sequence). Trimming stripped 5 bases from V and 8 bases from J, with 15 bases between. CDR3 sequence (DNA): TGTGCCTGGGAGGGCCCCGCGGAGGGCTACACCTTC. Translated, it gives CAWEGPAEGYTF.